This T cell receptor beta chain was obtained from a study of technical replicates of blood from a few donors. Measured with immunoSEQ multiplex PCR; TCRdb has only the in-frame clones, and not every one. The sample includes 65,000 to 90,000 clones, more than 85% of them seen just once. This clone was counted between two and nine times. The CDR3 has 13 residues. Trimming stripped 4 bases from V and 5 bases from J, with 11 bases between. Per the germline V gene, CDR1 is SGHVS and CDR2 is FNYEAQ. The rearrangement uses TRBV7-6 and TRBJ2-5; no clear D gene. The sample was PBMCs. The clonotype originates from a human donor in good health. Some clones in this sample may be carry-over from other donors' samples. CDR3 DNA: TGTGCCAGCAGCTCAACTAATTCGGAGACCCAGTACTTC. It codes for CASSSTNSETQYF.